This TCR beta chain is from a study of cytomegalovirus exposure and HLA in healthy donors. The CDR3 loop spans 17 amino acids. CDR1 and CDR2 from the germline V gene are SGHVS and FQNEAQ. V shed 0 bases, J shed 7 bases, and the junction held 6 bases outside the gene matches. Points on this clone: Its antigen is unknown.

Nominally healthy donors were sampled, though unrecorded immune exposures were likely. Whole-study findings and limits: Indistinguishability led to the exclusion of some V segments, TRBV6-2 and TRBV6-3 included. Researchers reported in a later analysis that common viral pathogens appeared linked to several top clusters.

Vbeta (60) and Jbeta (13) primers were used in the PCR. Assay: immunoSEQ multiplex PCR; the TCRdb copy retains only in-frame clones and omits some. Here the sample table reports 100,000 to 150,000 clones. The sequencing sample was made of PBMCs. The chain uses TRBV7-8 and TRBJ2-2; 12 bases line up with TRBD2. The origin of this receptor is a man aged 40-49 years in good health and CMV-seronegative. CDR3 sequence: CASSLAPLAGGDGELFF. In DNA form, the CDR3 reads TGTGCCAGCAGCTTAGCTCCCCTAGCGGGAGGGGACGGGGAGCTGTTTTTT.